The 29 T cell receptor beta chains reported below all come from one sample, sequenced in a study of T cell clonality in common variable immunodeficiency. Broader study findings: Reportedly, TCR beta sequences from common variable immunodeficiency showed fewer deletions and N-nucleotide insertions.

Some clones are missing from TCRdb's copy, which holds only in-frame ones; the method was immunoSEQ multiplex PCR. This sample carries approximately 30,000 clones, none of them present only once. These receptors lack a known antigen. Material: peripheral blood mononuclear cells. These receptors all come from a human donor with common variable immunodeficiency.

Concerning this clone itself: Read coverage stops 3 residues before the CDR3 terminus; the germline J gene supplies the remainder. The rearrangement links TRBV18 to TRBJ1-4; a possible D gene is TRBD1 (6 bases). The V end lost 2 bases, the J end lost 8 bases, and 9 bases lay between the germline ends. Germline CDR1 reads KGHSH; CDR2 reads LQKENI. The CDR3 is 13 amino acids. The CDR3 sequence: CASSPTRGEKLFF. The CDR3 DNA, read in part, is TGTGCCAGCTCACCAACGAGGGGGGAAAAA. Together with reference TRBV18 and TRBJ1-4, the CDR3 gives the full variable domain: NAGVMQNPRHLVRRRGQEARLRCSPMKGHSHVYWYRQLPEEGLKFMVYLQKENIIDESGMPKERFSAEFPKEGPSILRIQQVVRGDSAAYFCASSPTRGEKLFFGSGTQLSVL.

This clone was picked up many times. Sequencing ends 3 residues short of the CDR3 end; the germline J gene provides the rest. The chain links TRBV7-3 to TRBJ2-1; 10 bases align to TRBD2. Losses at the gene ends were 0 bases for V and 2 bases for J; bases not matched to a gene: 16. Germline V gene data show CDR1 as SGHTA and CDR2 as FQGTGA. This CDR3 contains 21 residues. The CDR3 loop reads CASSLTPPLAGAIFPYNEQFF. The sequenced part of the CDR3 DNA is TGTGCCAGCAGCTTAACCCCCCCTCTAGCGGGGGCCATATTTCCCTACAATGAG.

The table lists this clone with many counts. This chain's CDR3 is CAISVKKRGGSDTQYF. The part of the CDR3 DNA that was read is TGTGCCATCAGTGTCAAAAAGCGGGGGGGCTCGGATACG. The rearrangement joins TRBV10-3 to TRBJ2-3, with TRBD2 matching over 10 bases. The read falls 3 residues short of the CDR3 end, and the missing part is taken from the germline J gene. V lost 4 bases to trimming and J lost 6 bases; unmatched junction nucleotides: 10. The germline V gene encodes CDR1 ENHRY and CDR2 SYGVKD. The CDR3 extends over 16 amino acids.

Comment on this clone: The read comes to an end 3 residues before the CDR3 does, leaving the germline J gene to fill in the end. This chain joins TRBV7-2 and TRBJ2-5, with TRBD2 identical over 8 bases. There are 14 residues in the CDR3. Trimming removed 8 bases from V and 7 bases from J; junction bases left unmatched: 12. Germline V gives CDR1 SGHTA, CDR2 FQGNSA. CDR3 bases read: TGTGCCAGCGGGAGGGCGGGGGGCCGACGGACC. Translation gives CASGRAGGRRT. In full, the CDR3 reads CASGRAGGRRTQYF.

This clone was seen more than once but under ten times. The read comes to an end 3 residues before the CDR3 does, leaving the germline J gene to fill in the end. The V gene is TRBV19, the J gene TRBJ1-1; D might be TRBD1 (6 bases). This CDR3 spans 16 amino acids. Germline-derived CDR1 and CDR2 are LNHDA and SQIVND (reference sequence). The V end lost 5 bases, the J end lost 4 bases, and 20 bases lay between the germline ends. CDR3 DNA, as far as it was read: TGTGCCAGTAGTCCCAGGGGAGTGCCCTCTGGCACTGAA. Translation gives CASSPRGVPSGTE. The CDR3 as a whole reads CASSPRGVPSGTEAFF.

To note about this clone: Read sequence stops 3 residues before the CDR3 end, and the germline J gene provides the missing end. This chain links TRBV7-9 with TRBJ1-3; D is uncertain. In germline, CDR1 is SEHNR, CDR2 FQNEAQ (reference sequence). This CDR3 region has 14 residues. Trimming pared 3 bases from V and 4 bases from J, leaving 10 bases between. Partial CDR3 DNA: TGTGCCAGCAGCTTGGAAACAGAGGGAAACACC. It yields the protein CASSLETEGNT. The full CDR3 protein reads CASSLETEGNTIYF.

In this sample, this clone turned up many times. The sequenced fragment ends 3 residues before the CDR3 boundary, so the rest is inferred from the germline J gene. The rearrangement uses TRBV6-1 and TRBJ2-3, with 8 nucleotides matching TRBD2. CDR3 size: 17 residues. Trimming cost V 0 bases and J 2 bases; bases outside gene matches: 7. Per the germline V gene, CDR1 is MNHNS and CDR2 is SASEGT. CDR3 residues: CASSEALAGRTTDTQYF. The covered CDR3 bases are TGTGCCAGCAGTGAAGCGTTAGCGGGGCGGACCACAGATACG.

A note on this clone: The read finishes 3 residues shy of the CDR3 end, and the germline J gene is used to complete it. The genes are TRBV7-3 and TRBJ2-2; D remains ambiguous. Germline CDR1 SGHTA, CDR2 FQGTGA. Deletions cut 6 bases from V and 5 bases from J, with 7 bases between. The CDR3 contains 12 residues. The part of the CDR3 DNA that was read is TGTGCCAGCAGTCCGAGGACCGGGGAG. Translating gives CASSPRTGE. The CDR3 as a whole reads CASSPRTGELFF.

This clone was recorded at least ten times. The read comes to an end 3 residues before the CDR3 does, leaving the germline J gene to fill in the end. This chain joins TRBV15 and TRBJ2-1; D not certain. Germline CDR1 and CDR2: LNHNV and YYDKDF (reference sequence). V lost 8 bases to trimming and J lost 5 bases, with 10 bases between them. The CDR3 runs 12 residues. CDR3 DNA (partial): TGTGCCACCTCGCTTCAGGACAATGAG. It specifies CATSLQDNE. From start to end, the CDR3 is CATSLQDNEQFF.

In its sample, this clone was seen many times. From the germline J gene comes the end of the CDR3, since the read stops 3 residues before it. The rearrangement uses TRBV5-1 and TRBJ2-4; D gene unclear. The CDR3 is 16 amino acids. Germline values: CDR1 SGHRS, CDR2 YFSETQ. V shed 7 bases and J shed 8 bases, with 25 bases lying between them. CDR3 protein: CASSLSGTLGIDIQYF. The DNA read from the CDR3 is TGCGCCAGCTCCCTATCAGGAACCCTCGGCATTGACATT. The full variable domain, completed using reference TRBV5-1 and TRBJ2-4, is KAGVTQTPRYLIKTRGQQVTLSCSPISGHRSVSWYQQTPGQGLQFLFEYFSETQRNKGNFPGRFSGRQFSNSRSEMNVSTLELGDSALYLCASSLSGTLGIDIQYFGAGTRLSVL.

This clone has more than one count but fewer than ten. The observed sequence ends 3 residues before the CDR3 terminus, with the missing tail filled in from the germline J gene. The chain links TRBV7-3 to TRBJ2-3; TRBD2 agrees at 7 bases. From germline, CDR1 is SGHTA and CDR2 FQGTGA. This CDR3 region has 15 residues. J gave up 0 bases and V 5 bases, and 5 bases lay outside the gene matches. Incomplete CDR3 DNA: TGTGCCAGCAGCCGACTAGCCTCTAGCACAGATACG. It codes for CASSRLASSTDT. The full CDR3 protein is CASSRLASSTDTQYF.

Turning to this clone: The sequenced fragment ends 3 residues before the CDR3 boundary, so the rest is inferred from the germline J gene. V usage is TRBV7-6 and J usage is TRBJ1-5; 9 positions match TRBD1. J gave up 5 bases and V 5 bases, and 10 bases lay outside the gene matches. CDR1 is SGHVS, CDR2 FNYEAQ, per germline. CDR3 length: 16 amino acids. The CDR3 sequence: CASSPGNRGLDQPQHF. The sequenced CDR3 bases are TGTGCCAGCAGCCCAGGGAACAGGGGGCTTGATCAGCCC.

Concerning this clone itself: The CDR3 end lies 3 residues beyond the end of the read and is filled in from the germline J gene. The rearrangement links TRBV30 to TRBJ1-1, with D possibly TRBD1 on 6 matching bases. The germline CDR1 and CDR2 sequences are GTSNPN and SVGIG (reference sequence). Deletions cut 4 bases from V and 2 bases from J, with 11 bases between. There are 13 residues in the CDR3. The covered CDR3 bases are TGTGCCTGGAATTTAGGGGGAAACACTGAA. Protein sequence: CAWNLGGNTE. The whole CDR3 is CAWNLGGNTEAFF.

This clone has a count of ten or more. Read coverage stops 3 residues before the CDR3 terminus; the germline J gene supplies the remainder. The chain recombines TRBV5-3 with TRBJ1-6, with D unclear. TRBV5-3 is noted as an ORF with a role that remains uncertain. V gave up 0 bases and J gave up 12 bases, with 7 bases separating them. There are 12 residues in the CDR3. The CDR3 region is CARSLGDEPLHF. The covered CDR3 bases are TGTGCCAGAAGCTTGGGCGATGAACCC.

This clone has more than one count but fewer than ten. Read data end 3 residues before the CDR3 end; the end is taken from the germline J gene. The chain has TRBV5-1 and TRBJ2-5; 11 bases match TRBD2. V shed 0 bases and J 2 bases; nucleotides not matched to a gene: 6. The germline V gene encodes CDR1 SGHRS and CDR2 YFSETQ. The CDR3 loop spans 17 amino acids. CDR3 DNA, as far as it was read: TGCGCCAGCAGCTTGGGTGCTAGCGGGGGGAAACAAGAGACC. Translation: CASSLGASGGKQET. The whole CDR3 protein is CASSLGASGGKQETQYF.

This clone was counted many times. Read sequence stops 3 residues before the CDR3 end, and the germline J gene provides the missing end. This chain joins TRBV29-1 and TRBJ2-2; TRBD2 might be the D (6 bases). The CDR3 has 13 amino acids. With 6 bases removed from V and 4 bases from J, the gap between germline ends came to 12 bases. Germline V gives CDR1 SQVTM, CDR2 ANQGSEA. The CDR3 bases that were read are TGCAGCGTAGGGCGGGGCGGCACCGGGGAG. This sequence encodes CSVGRGGTGE. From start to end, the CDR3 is CSVGRGGTGELFF.

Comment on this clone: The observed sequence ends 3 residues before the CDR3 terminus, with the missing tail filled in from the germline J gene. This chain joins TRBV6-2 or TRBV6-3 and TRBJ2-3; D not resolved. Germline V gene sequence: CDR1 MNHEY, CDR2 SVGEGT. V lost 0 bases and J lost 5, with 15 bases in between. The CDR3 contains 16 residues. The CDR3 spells CASSYSLAPTGDTQYF. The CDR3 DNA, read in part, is TGTGCCAGCAGTTACTCGTTGGCTCCGACGGGAGATACG.

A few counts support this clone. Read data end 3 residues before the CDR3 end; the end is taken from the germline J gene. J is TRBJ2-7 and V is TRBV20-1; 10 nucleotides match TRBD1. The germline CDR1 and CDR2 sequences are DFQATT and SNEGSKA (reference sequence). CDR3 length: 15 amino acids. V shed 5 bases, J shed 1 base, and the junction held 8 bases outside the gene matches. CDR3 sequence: CSADGQGVGSYEQYF. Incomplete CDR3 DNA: TGCAGTGCTGACGGACAGGGGGTAGGGTCCTACGAG.

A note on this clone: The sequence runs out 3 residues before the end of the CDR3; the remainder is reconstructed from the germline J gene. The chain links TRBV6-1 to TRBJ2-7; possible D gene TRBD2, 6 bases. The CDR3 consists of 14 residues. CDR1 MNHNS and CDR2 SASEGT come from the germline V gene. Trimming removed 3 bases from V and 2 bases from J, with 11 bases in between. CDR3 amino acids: CASSEGLLPYEQYF. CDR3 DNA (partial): TGTGCCAGCAGTGAGGGACTCCTCCCCTACGAG.

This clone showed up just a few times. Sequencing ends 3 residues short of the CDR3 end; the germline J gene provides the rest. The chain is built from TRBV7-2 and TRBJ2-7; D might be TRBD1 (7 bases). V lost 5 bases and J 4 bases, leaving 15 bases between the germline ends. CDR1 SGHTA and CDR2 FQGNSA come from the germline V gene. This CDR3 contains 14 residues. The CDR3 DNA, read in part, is TGTGCCAGCAGCCTGACAGGGAGGAGGTACGAG. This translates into CASSLTGRRYE. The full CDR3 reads CASSLTGRRYEQYF.

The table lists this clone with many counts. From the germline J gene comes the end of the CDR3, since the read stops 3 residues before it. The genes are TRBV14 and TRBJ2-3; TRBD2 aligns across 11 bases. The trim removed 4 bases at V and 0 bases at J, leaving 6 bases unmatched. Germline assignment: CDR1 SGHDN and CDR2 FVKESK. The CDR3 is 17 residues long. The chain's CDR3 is CASSRGLAGISTDTQYF. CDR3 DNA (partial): TGTGCCAGCAGCCGTGGACTAGCGGGTATTAGCACAGATACG.

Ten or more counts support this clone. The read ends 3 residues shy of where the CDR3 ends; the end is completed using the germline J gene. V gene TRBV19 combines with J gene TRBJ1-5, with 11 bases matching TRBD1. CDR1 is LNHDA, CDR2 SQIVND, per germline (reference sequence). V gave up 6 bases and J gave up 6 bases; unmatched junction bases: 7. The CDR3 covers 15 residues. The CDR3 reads CASRRGQGALQPQHF. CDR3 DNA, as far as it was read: TGTGCCAGTAGGCGTGGACAGGGGGCTCTTCAGCCC.

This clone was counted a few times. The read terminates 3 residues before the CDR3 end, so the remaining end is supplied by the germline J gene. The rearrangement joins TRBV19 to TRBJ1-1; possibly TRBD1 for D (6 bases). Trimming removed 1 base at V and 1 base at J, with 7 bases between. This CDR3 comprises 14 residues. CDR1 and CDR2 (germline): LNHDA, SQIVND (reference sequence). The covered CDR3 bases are TGTGCCAGTAGTATAGGGACAGCGAACACTGAA. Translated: CASSIGTANTE. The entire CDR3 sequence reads CASSIGTANTEAFF.

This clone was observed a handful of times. The DNA read from the CDR3 is TGTGCCAGCAAAGGGGGAAGGGAAGGTGAG. Its translation is CASKGGREGE. The entire CDR3 protein is CASKGGREGEQFF. The chain is built from TRBV2 and TRBJ2-1; the D gene is possibly TRBD1 (6 bases). The read halts 3 residues ahead of the CDR3 end, with the missing end drawn from the germline J gene. The V end lost 7 bases, the J end lost 9 bases, and 16 bases lay between the germline ends. The germline V gene has CDR1 SNHLY and CDR2 FYNNEI. This CDR3 has 13 residues.

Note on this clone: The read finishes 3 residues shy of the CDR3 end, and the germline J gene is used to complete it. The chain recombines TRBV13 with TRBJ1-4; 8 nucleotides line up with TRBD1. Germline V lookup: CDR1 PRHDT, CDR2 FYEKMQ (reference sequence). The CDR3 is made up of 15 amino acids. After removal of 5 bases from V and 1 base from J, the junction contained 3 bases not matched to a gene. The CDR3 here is CASSVGTGTNEKLFF. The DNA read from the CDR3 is TGTGCCAGCAGCGTTGGGACAGGAACTAATGAAAAA.

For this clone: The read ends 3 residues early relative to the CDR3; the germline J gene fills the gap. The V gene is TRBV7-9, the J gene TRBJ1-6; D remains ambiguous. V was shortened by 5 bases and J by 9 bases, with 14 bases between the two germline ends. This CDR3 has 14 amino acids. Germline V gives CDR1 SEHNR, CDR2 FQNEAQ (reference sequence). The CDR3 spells CASSTPSEGSPLHF. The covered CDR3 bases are TGTGCCAGCAGCACTCCCAGTGAGGGTTCACCC.

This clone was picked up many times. The CDR3 sequence is CASSRGGQGSAKNIQYF. The part of the CDR3 DNA that was read is TGCGCCAGCAGTCGAGGGGGACAGGGCTCTGCCAAAAACATT. The V gene is TRBV5-1, the J gene TRBJ2-4; 9 bases agree with TRBD1. The CDR3 end is not reached by the read, which stops 3 residues before it; the germline J gene fills it in. J lost 1 base, V lost 5 bases, and 10 bases had no gene match. The CDR3 runs to 17 residues. Per the germline V gene, CDR1 is SGHRS and CDR2 is YFSETQ.

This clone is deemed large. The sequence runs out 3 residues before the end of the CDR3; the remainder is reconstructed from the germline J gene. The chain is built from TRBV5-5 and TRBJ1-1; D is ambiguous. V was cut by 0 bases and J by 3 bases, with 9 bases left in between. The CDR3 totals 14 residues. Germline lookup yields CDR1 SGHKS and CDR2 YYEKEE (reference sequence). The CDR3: CASSLAGLYTEAFF. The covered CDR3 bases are TGTGCCAGCAGCTTGGCAGGCCTCTACACTGAA.

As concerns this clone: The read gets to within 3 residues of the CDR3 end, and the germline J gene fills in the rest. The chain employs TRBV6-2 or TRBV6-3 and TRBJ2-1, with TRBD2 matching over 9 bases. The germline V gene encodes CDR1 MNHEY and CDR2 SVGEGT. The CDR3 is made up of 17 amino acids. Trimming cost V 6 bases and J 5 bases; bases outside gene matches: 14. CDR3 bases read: TGTGCCAGCAGACCTGTCGGGGCGGGGGGGCGGAACAATGAG. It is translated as CASRPVGAGGRNNE. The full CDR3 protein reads CASRPVGAGGRNNEQFF.